The 8 T cell receptor beta chains presented below share a single source sample, sequenced in a study of cytomegalovirus exposure and HLA in healthy donors. 60 Vbeta and 13 Jbeta primers were used in PCR. Produced via immunoSEQ multiplex PCR; TCRdb's table is partial and in-frame only. The top ten hold roughly 6.1% of the sample, which has 100,000 to 150,000 clones, roughly 78% seen once. The sample comprised PBMCs. The receptors were gathered from a woman aged 40 to 50 in good health and CMV-seronegative.

The J gene is TRBJ2-5, the V gene TRBV28, with no clear D. CDR3 length: 13 residues. The germline V gene encodes CDR1 MDHEN and CDR2 SYDVKM. V shed 5 bases and J shed 4 bases, with 11 bases lying between them. The CDR3 spells CASSPAGGETQYF. Here the CDR3 DNA reads TGTGCCAGCAGTCCAGCAGGTGGAGAGACCCAGTACTTC.

This clone was counted a single time. This chain joins TRBV6-5 and TRBJ2-2; D might be TRBD2 (5 bases). This CDR3 comprises 14 residues. Germline CDR1 is MNHEY and CDR2 is SVGAGI. Trimming removed 2 bases from V and 7 bases from J, with 11 bases in between. This chain's CDR3 is CASSYPGVGGELFF. The CDR3 DNA sequence: TGTGCCAGCAGTTACCCCGGGGTCGGCGGGGAGCTGTTTTTT.

This rearrangement joins TRBV28 to TRBJ2-7; 10 bases fit TRBD2. Trimming removed 4 bases from V and 6 bases from J; junction bases left unmatched: 9. Germline loops: CDR1 MDHEN, CDR2 SYDVKM. This CDR3 contains 15 residues. The CDR3 DNA sequence: TGTGCCAGCAGTTATGAGACTAGCGGGCGTCTCGAGCAGTACTTC. Protein: CASSYETSGRLEQYF.

The V gene is TRBV4-3, the J gene TRBJ2-1, with 7 positions matching TRBD2. This CDR3 is built from 12 residues. V gave up 4 bases and J gave up 12 bases; unmatched junction bases: 6. Germline CDR1 is LGHNA and CDR2 is YSLEER. The CDR3 coding sequence is TGCGCCAGCAGCCCGTCCGGGGAGGGGCAGTTCTTC. Encoded protein: CASSPSGEGQFF.

V and J are TRBV9 and TRBJ2-1; TRBD2 agrees at 8 bases. Trimming removed 2 bases from V and 9 bases from J; junction bases left unmatched: 10. In germline, CDR1 is SGDLS, CDR2 YYNGEE. The CDR3 length is 15 residues. The CDR3 coding sequence is TGTGCCAGCAGCGTCGGGGGGGCGGAATTTACTGAGCAGTTCTTC. It translates to CASSVGGAEFTEQFF.

Concerning this clone: An end of the junction differs from the germline gene, which may be a read error. CDR3 residues: CASSIVGQGFSGANGLTF. CDR3 DNA: TGTGCCAGTAGTATCGTCGGACAGGGTTTCTCTGGGGCCAACGGCCTGACTTTC. This chain joins TRBV19 and TRBJ2-6; 8 bases fit TRBD1. The CDR3 is 18 residues long. In germline, CDR1 is LNHDA, CDR2 SQIVND (reference sequence).

J is TRBJ2-5 and V is TRBV27; D call uncertain. Germline V lookup: CDR1 MNHEY, CDR2 SMNVEV (reference sequence). CDR3 length: 13 amino acids. V lost 5 bases, J lost 0 bases, and 7 bases lay in between. CDR3 in amino acids: CASSVRYQETQYF. CDR3 nucleotide sequence: TGTGCCAGCAGTGTGCGGTACCAAGAGACCCAGTACTTC.

For the CDR3, the DNA is TGTGCCAGTGGGTGGGGCGGGAGAGGGGTCAATGAGCAGTTCTTC. Residues: CASGWGGRGVNEQFF. V is TRBV19 and J is TRBJ2-1; TRBD2 matches 7 bases. Looked up from germline, CDR1 is LNHDA and CDR2 is SQIVND (reference sequence). After removal of 8 bases from V and 6 bases from J, the junction contained 13 bases not matched to a gene. This CDR3 is built from 15 residues.